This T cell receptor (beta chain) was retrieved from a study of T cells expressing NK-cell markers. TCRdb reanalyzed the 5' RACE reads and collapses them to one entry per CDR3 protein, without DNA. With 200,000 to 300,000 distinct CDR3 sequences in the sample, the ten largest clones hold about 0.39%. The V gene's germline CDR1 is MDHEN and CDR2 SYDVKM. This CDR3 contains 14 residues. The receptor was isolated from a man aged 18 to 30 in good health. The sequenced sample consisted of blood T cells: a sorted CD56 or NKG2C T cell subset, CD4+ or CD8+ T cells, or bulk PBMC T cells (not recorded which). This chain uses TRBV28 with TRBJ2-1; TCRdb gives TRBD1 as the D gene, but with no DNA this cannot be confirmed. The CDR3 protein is CATLPGQFYNEQFF.